This T cell receptor (beta chain) derives from a study of T cells in Graves' hyperthyroidism and ophthalmopathy. Per the germline V gene, CDR1 is DFQATT and CDR2 is SNEGSKA (reference sequence). V lost 6 bases and J 1 base, leaving 18 bases between the germline ends. This CDR3 has 15 amino acids. There were TCR beta CDR3 regions amplified from RNA transcripts. A first-round RT-PCR of the TCR CDR3 used the HTBI primer set. MiXCR, run by TCRdb on the multiplex PCR reads, gives a single entry per CDR3 protein. The profile covers about 610,000 distinct CDR3 sequences, with 46% appearing a single time and around 7.7% taken by the ten largest. This clonotype was observed at least ten times. Newly diagnosed hyperthyroidism patients aged 18 to 65 years had disease lasting under 2 months.

The sample taken for sequencing was peripheral blood or thyroid tissue (not recorded which). The sequence derives from a woman under 30 with Graves' hyperthyroidism. The chain links TRBV20-1 to TRBJ1-1; D is undetermined. The CDR3 nucleotides read TGCAGTGCCCCACAAATCTGGGGAGGGAACACTGAAGCTTTCTTT. Translation: CSAPQIWGGNTEAFF.